These 10 T cell receptor beta chains share one sample of origin, sequenced in a study of CD8 T cells in Susac syndrome. Random-hexamer reverse transcription was applied to about 0.5 to 1 ug RNA. TCRdb analysed the immunoSEQ multiplex PCR reads with MiXCR anew, one entry per CDR3 protein. The table records approximately 70,000 distinct CDR3 sequences, over 90% of them present only once. The specimen sequenced was CD8+ T cells from PBMCs. These receptors came from a human donor in good health.

J is TRBJ2-7 and V is TRBV7-9; a weak D match, TRBD1 (6 bases). The germline V and J ends were trimmed by 4 bases and 1 base, with 11 bases remaining between them. Germline V gene sequence: CDR1 SEHNR, CDR2 FQNEAQ (reference sequence). The CDR3 is 14 residues long. The CDR3 loop is CASSSLTGSYEQYF. CDR3 sequence (DNA): TGTGCCAGCAGCTCCTTGACAGGATCCTACGAGCAGTACTTC.

The CDR3 DNA reads TGTGCCAGCAGTCCGCCCGATCGTCGAGTCCCTTACGAGCAGTACGTC. Its translation: CASSPPDRRVPYEQYV. The chain joins TRBV6-2 or TRBV6-3 to TRBJ2-7; D not resolved. Trimming took off 5 bases at V and 4 bases at J, with 21 bases between the two ends. The CDR3 is made up of 16 amino acids. Germline V CDR1 and CDR2: MNHEY, SVGEGT.

The V gene is TRBV2, the J gene TRBJ1-2; D might be TRBD1 (5 bases). CDR3 size: 14 residues. CDR1 is SNHLY and CDR2 is FYNNEI in the germline V gene. V shed 0 bases and J shed 5 bases, with 10 bases lying between them. CDR3 region: CASSEAGTFYGYTF. In DNA, the CDR3 is TGTGCCAGCAGTGAAGCTGGGACCTTTTATGGCTACACCTTC.

This chain links TRBV5-6 with TRBJ2-6, with 7 bases aligning to TRBD1. V dropped 4 bases and J dropped 0; count of bases not matched to a gene: 10. CDR1 and CDR2 from the germline V gene are SGHDT and YYEEEE. This CDR3 comprises 18 residues. The CDR3 protein is CASSVPGTVFSGANVLTF. CDR3 DNA: TGTGCCAGCAGCGTACCCGGGACAGTATTCTCTGGGGCCAACGTCCTGACTTTC.

This clonotype was observed a few times. This chain connects TRBV7-9 to TRBJ2-3; the D is unclear. This CDR3 contains 14 residues. The germline V and J ends were trimmed by 3 bases and 0 bases, with 7 bases remaining between them. Per germline, CDR1 SEHNR and CDR2 FQNEAQ (reference sequence). The CDR3 nucleotides read TGTGCCAGCAGCTTTACCCATAGCACAGATACGCAGTATTTT. Encoded protein: CASSFTHSTDTQYF.

The V and J genes are TRBV4-3 and TRBJ1-1, with D maybe TRBD1 (6 bases). The CDR3 loop spans 16 amino acids. V gave up 0 bases and J gave up 5 bases, with 16 bases separating them. Germline loops: CDR1 LGHNA, CDR2 YSLEER. CDR3 DNA: TGCGCCAGCAGCCAAGATTTTACAGGGCGTCAGACTGAAGCTTTCTTT. The encoded protein is CASSQDFTGRQTEAFF.

This rearrangement joins TRBV12-3 or TRBV12-4 to TRBJ1-1; D unresolved. CDR3 length: 15 residues. V lost 3 bases, J lost 3 bases, and 14 bases lay in between. In DNA form, the CDR3 reads TGTGCCAGCAGTTTTGGCGCTTGGGTCGACACTGAAGCTTTCTTT. As protein: CASSFGAWVDTEAFF.

The chain couples TRBV18 to TRBJ1-1; the D is unclear. The germline V gene has CDR1 KGHSH and CDR2 LQKENI. The V gene lost 0 bases and the J gene lost 6 bases, with 11 bases spanning the gap. The CDR3 runs 14 residues. The CDR3 reads CASSPPNHRAEAFF. The CDR3 coding sequence is TGTGCCAGCTCACCACCGAATCACCGGGCTGAAGCTTTCTTT.

This chain connects TRBV4-3 to TRBJ1-1; D is undetermined. The V and J ends lost 5 bases and 0 bases respectively, with 7 bases between them. The CDR3 consists of 13 residues. The germline V gene has CDR1 LGHNA and CDR2 YSLEER. CDR3 coding DNA: TGCGCCAGCAGCGCTCATATGAACACTGAAGCTTTCTTT. Translated: CASSAHMNTEAFF.

This clonotype was picked up one time. The J gene is TRBJ1-5, the V gene TRBV28; D may be TRBD1 (6 bases). Germline V gene data show CDR1 as MDHEN and CDR2 as SYDVKM. The CDR3 loop spans 18 amino acids. V lost 6 bases and J lost 4, with 25 bases in between. The CDR3 reads CASRMGRKGGTMNQPQHF. Here the CDR3 DNA reads TGTGCCAGCAGGATGGGGCGCAAAGGGGGGACTATGAATCAGCCCCAGCATTTT.